This T cell receptor beta chain was obtained from a study of neurological immune-mediated disorders. Background on the study: There were 34 multiple sclerosis patients. Of these, some 31 had relapsing-remitting MS and 3 had secondary progressive MS. Study outcomes and limitations: No link was found between any clinical or MRI feature and the multiple sclerosis repertoire cluster. The repertoires of 18 of 34 multiple sclerosis patients were placed by phylogenetic grouping in a single related-CDR3 cluster, which may be a signature.

V was shortened by 5 bases and J by 3 bases, with 11 bases between the two germline ends. CDR1 and CDR2 from the germline V gene are ENHRY and SYGVKD. The CDR3 spans 14 residues. Libraries from sorted cells used roughly 900,000 T cells (CD4+ or CD8+). TCRdb analysed the 5' RACE reads with MiXCR anew, one entry per CDR3 protein. This sample has roughly 60,000 distinct CDR3 sequences, with 3% to 4.5% found just once. This clonotype has ten or more counts. Antigen specificity is unknown. This TCR was sampled from a woman aged 40 to 50 with multiple sclerosis. Sequenced sample: CD4+ T cells from blood. This sequence joins TRBV10-3 and TRBJ1-5; D unresolved. CDR3 nucleotide sequence: TGTGCCATCAGTAACGACCCAGACAATCAGCCCCAGCATTTT. Translating gives CAISNDPDNQPQHF.